This TCR beta chain was captured by sequencing in a study of beta chain features in type 1 diabetes. About the study: Sorted cells examined across all samples numbered more than 100 million.

Broader study findings: Because the template was cDNA, high-expressing cells might be over-represented. Fewer junction insertions and more nucleotide deletions appeared in type 1 diabetes patients.

This clone was recorded a few times. What it binds is unknown. The entirety of the isolated RNA underwent reverse transcription, so expressed TCRB transcripts were sequenced. TCRdb's table, derived via immunoSEQ multiplex PCR, lists solely in-frame clones and lacks some. This table has about 620,000 clones, less than 20% appearing once. Cell sorting via CD45RO/CCR7/CD25/CD127/CD95/CD27 was performed to obtain CD4+ naive, central memory, regulatory and stem cell-like memory cells. This CDR3 contains 13 residues. Trimming removed 6 bases from V and 2 bases from J, with 9 bases in between. Germline V lookup: CDR1 ENHRY, CDR2 SYGVKD.

The chain is built from TRBV10-3 and TRBJ2-3; D not certain. The sample taken for sequencing was naive CD4+ T cells from blood. This TCR was sampled from a man aged 18 to 29 in good health. This chain's CDR3 is CAIRIAVTDTQYF. CDR3 bases: TGTGCCATCAGGATAGCCGTCACAGATACGCAGTATTTT.